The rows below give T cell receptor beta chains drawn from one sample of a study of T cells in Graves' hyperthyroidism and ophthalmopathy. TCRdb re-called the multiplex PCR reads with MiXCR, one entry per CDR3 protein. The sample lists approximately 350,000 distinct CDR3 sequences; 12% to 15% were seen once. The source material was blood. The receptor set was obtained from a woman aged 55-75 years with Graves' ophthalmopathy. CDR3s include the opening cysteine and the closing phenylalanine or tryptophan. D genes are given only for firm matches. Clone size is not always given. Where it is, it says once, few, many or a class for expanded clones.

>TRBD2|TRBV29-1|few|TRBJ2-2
TGCAGCGTTCTCGGGACTAGCGCTAACACCGGGGAGCTGTTTTTT
CSVLGTSANTGELFF
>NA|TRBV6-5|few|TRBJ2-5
TGTGCCAGCAGTTACTCGTCGGGAGAGACCCAGTACTTC
CASSYSSGETQYF
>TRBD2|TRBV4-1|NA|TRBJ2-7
TGCGCCAGCAGCCAAGATGTCGGAAGCGGGACTCCCTACGAGCAGTACTTC
CASSQDVGSGTPYEQYF
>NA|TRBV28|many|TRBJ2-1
TGTGCCAGCAGTTTATCACTAGGAGGGGTGCAGTTCTTC
CASSLSLGGVQFF
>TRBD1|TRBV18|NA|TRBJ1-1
TGTGCCAGCTCACCCGGACAGGGAGGAGCCACTGAAGCTTTCTTT
CASSPGQGGATEAFF
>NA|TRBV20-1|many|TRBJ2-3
TGCAGTGCTAGAGATCCTGGTGAAATCACAGATACGCAGTATTTT
CSARDPGEITDTQYF
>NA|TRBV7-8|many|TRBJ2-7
TGTGCCAGCAGCTTTTCGAGGAGGGGGGGCGAGCAGTACTTC
CASSFSRRGGEQYF
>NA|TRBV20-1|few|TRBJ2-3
TGCAGTGCTAGAAGGCGGGTAGGGGCCACAGATACGCAGTATTTT
CSARRRVGATDTQYF
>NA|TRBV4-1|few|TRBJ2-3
TGCGCCAGCAGGGCCAACCCAACTAGCACAGATACGCAGTATTTT
CASRANPTSTDTQYF
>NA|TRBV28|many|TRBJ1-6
TGTGCCAGCAGAAGCAGGACAAGGGCCCTCCACTTT
CASRSRTRALHF
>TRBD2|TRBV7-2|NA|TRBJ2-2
TGTGCCAGCAGCTTAGTGGGACTAGCGAACCCCGGGGAGCTGTTTTTT
CASSLVGLANPGELFF
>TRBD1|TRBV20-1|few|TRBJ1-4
TGCAGTGCTAGAGGACAGGGTCCGAAGGGCGAAAAACTGTTTTTT
CSARGQGPKGEKLFF
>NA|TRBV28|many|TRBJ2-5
TGTGCCAGCAGTGTTCTTCGGGGCGCGGAGACCCAGTACTTC
CASSVLRGAETQYF
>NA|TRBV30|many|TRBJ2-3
TGTGCCTGGAAGAGGCAGCCAACAGATACGCAGTATTTT
CAWKRQPTDTQYF
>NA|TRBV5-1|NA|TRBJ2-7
TGCGCCAGCAGCTTGGAAGGTGGAAGCCTCTACGAGCAGTACTTC
CASSLEGGSLYEQYF
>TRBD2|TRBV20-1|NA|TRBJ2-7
TGCAGTGCAAGACCTAGCGGGGGGGGAGAGCAGTACTTC
CSARPSGGGEQYF
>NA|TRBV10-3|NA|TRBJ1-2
TGTGCCATCGGAAGGACAGAAAACTACACCTTC
CAIGRTENYTF
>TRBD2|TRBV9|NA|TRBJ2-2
TGTGCCAGCAGCGCCGGACTAGCGGGAGAGCCGAACACCGGGGAGCTGTTTTTT
CASSAGLAGEPNTGELFF
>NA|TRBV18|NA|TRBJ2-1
TGTGCCAGCTCACCACTTGCAGGCTCCGCCAATGAGCAGTTCTTC
CASSPLAGSANEQFF
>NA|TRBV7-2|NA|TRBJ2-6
TGTGCCAGCAGCCTCAGGGCGATCGGGGCCAACGTCCTGACTTTC
CASSLRAIGANVLTF
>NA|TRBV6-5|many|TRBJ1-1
TGTGCCAGCAGTTACTCGAAAGGGACTGAAGCTTTCTTT
CASSYSKGTEAFF
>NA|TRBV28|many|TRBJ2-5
TGTGCCAGCAGGCGGCCGACGGGGTTTCGAGAGACCCAGTACTTC
CASRRPTGFRETQYF
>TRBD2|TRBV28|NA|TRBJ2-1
TGTGCCATCAAAAGGACTAGCGGCACCTACAATGAGCAGTTCTTC
CAIKRTSGTYNEQFF
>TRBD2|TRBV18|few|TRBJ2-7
TGTGCCAGCTCACCACCGGTTTCGAGCGGGAGTATATACGAGCAGTACTTC
CASSPPVSSGSIYEQYF
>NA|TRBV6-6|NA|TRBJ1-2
TGTGCCAGCAGTTACGGGGAGGGCTATGGCTACACCTTC
CASSYGEGYGYTF
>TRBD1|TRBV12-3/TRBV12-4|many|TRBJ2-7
TGTGCCAGCGGGACAGGGGTGGTAGAGCAGTACTTC
CASGTGVVEQYF
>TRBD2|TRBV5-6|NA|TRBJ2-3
TGTGCCAGCAGCTTTTTCTTAGCGGGAGAGTCGTTCACAGATACGCAGTATTTT
CASSFFLAGESFTDTQYF
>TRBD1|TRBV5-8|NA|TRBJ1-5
TGTGCCAGCAGCGACAGGGGGCGTCAGCCCCAGCATTTT
CASSDRGRQPQHF
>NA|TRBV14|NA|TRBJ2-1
TGTGCCAGCAGCCAAGCCAGGGGCGGGCAGTTGTGGAATGAGCAGTTCTTC
CASSQARGGQLWNEQFF
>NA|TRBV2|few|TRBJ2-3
TGTGCCAGCAGTGAAGAGGTAGTGGTTAGTGCTACGCAGTATTTT
CASSEEVVVSATQYF
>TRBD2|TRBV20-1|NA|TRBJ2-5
TGCAGTGCTAGAGATTGGACTAGCGGGACGGTAGAGACCCAGTACTTC
CSARDWTSGTVETQYF
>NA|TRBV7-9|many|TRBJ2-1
TGTGCCAGCAGCTTAGAATTTGGGGTCAATGAGCAGTTCTTC
CASSLEFGVNEQFF
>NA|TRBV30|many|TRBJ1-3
TGTGCCTGGGGGACGGATGCCTCTGGAAACACCATATATTTT
CAWGTDASGNTIYF
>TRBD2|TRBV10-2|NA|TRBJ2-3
TGCGCCAGCAGTGGGAGCGGGAGTGGTAATACGCAGTATTTT
CASSGSGSGNTQYF
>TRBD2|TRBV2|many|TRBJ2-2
TGTGCCAGCAGCGCGGGAGGACGAACCGGGGAGCTGTTTTTT
CASSAGGRTGELFF